Sequencing of this T cell receptor beta chain was carried out in a study of Ad26.COV2.S vaccination and SARS-CoV-2 variants. Overall study findings and caveats: Vaccinated individuals (as opposed to placebo recipients) had higher spike-specific TCR breadth. Vaccinated and placebo-treated recipients had similar non-spike TCR breadth.

As to this clone: Its antigen is unidentified.

The protocol was immunoSEQ multiplex PCR, while the TCRdb copy is restricted to in-frame clones and leaves out a portion. This sample has approximately 90,000 clones, with less than 85% found just once. This CDR3 has 15 residues. V was trimmed by 0 bases and J by 8 bases, leaving 17 bases between them. Per germline, CDR1 SGHNT and CDR2 YYREEE (reference sequence). The receptor was isolated from a human donor who had recovered from COVID-19. Source: peripheral blood, taken after recovery from COVID-19. This rearrangement joins TRBV5-4 to TRBJ1-2; a weak D match, TRBD1 (5 bases). In DNA, the CDR3 is TGTGCCAGCAGCTTGGTGACAGTCTCACCGGGCGGCTACACCTTC. Residues: CASSLVTVSPGGYTF.